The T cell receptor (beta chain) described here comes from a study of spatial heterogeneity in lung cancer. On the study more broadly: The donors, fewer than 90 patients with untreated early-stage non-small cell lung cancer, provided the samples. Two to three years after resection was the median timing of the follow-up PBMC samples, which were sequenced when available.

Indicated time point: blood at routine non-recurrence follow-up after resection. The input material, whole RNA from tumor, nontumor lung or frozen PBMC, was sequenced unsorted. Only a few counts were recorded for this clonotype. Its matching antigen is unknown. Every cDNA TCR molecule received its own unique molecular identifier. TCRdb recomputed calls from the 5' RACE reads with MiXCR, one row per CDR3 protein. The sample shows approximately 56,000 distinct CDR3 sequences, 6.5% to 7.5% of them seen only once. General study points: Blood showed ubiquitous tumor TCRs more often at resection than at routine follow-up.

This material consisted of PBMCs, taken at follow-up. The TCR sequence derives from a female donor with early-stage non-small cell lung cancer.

The CDR3 loop reads CASSSGLSGGYEQYF. For the CDR3, the DNA is TGCGCCAGCAGCAGCGGTCTGAGCGGGGGTTACGAGCAGTACTTC. This chain uses TRBV5-1 with TRBJ2-7, with TRBD2 identical over 8 bases. The CDR3 is 15 amino acids. Germline CDR1 SGHRS, CDR2 YFSETQ. Trimming cost V 4 bases and J 4 bases; bases outside gene matches: 10.